Shown below are 25 T cell receptor beta chains from a single sample sequenced in a study of OX40 agonist ivuxolimab in advanced cancers. Libraries were prepared by immunoSEQ multiplex PCR; TCRdb keeps only in-frame clonotypes and omits some of them. Found here are 50,000 to 65,000 clones, about nine tenths of them singletons; the top ten hold less than 2%. Sequenced material: CD4+ or CD8+ T cells sorted from blood, taken in a trial of the OX40 agonist ivuxolimab. The receptors originated from an adult with an advanced solid tumor such as melanoma, head and neck, liver or kidney cancer.

The chain couples TRBV11-2 to TRBJ1-1; possibly TRBD1 for D (5 bases). Trimming removed 5 bases from V and 1 base from J, with 14 bases in between. The germline V gene has CDR1 SGHAT and CDR2 FQNNGV. CDR3 length: 15 amino acids. The CDR3 spells CASSALWGENTEAFF. The CDR3 DNA sequence: TGTGCCAGCAGCGCCCTATGGGGGGAGAACACTGAAGCTTTCTTT.

This rearrangement joins TRBV7-9 to TRBJ1-3; D possibly corresponds to TRBD1 (5 bases). In germline, CDR1 is SEHNR, CDR2 FQNEAQ (reference sequence). The CDR3 length is 16 residues. V lost 4 bases and J 3 bases, leaving 16 bases between the germline ends. CDR3 in DNA: TGTGCCAGCAGCTACGAGGCGCAGGGAGATGGAAACACCATATATTTT. Protein: CASSYEAQGDGNTIYF.

This chain links TRBV5-6 with TRBJ2-5; the match to TRBD1 covers 10 bases. The CDR3 sequence is 15 residues long. V trimming: 4 bases; J trimming: 3 bases; junction bases outside the gene matches: 6. The V gene's germline CDR1 is SGHDT and CDR2 YYEEEE. The CDR3, as DNA: TGTGCCAGCAGCCCCCTCGGACAGGGGGAAGAGACCCAGTACTTC. This sequence encodes CASSPLGQGEETQYF.

The chain carries TRBV7-2 and TRBJ2-1, with 7 bases matching TRBD2. The CDR3 has 15 residues. The junction had 6 bases not matched to a gene; V was cut back by 5 bases and J by 2 bases. Germline V gives CDR1 SGHTA, CDR2 FQGNSA. For the CDR3, the DNA is TGTGCCAGCAGCCCAGGGCGGGGGACCTACAATGAGCAGTTCTTC. As protein: CASSPGRGTYNEQFF.

V gene TRBV5-5 combines with J gene TRBJ2-5; 9 nucleotides match TRBD1. This CDR3 region has 14 residues. CDR1 SGHKS and CDR2 YYEKEE come from the germline V gene (reference sequence). The ends lost 4 bases at V and 1 base at J; junction bases unmatched: 2. The chain's CDR3 is CASSRGQGQETQYF. The DNA for the CDR3 is TGTGCCAGCAGCCGGGGACAGGGCCAAGAGACCCAGTACTTC.

The V call is TRBV5-4, the J call TRBJ2-2, with D unclear. This CDR3 region has 14 residues. V shed 1 base and J shed 1 base, with 5 bases lying between them. From germline, CDR1 is SGHNT and CDR2 YYREEE (reference sequence). The CDR3 coding sequence is TGTGCCAGCAGCTTGTCCAAGAACACCGGGGAGCTGTTTTTT. This encodes CASSLSKNTGELFF. Based on the CDR3 plus reference TRBV5-4 and TRBJ2-2, the full variable domain is ETGVTQSPTHLIKTRGQQVTLRCSSQSGHNTVSWYQQALGQGPQFIFQYYREEENGRGNFPPRFSGLQFPNYSSELNVNALELDDSALYLCASSLSKNTGELFFGEGSRLTVL.

The chain combines TRBV28 with TRBJ2-7; a possible D gene is TRBD1 (6 bases). This CDR3 spans 14 amino acids. Germline V lookup: CDR1 MDHEN, CDR2 SYDVKM. With 5 bases removed from V and 0 bases from J, the gap between germline ends came to 11 bases. CDR3 protein: CASSDRHPSYEQYF. CDR3 sequence (DNA): TGTGCCAGCAGTGACAGGCACCCCTCCTACGAGCAGTACTTC. Looking up the rest from reference TRBV28 and TRBJ2-7 gives the full variable domain: DVKVTQSSRYLVKRTGEKVFLECVQDMDHENMFWYRQDPGLGLRLIYFSYDVKMKEKGDIPEGYSVSREKKERFSLILESASTNQTSMYLCASSDRHPSYEQYFGPGTRLTVT.

The chain combines TRBV29-1 with TRBJ2-7; 8 bases are a match to TRBD1. V gave up 4 bases and J gave up 5 bases; unmatched junction bases: 4. Germline CDR1 and CDR2: SQVTM and ANQGSEA. CDR3 size: 12 residues. The CDR3: CSVAGGLHEQYF. The CDR3 DNA sequence: TGCAGCGTTGCAGGGGGCCTGCACGAGCAGTACTTC.

This clone was seen a handful of times. CDR3 sequence reads: CASQVGSYEQYF. In nucleotides, the CDR3 is TGTGCCAGCCAGGTGGGTTCCTACGAGCAGTACTTC. The chain carries TRBV28 and TRBJ2-7; no definite D call. Germline CDR1 MDHEN, CDR2 SYDVKM. V dropped 8 bases and J dropped 1 base, with 9 bases sitting between them. This CDR3 region has 12 residues. Using reference TRBV28 and TRBJ2-7 for the parts outside the CDR3, the full variable domain is DVKVTQSSRYLVKRTGEKVFLECVQDMDHENMFWYRQDPGLGLRLIYFSYDVKMKEKGDIPEGYSVSREKKERFSLILESASTNQTSMYLCASQVGSYEQYFGPGTRLTVT.

V is TRBV28 and J is TRBJ2-4; 7 nucleotides match TRBD1. The V gene's germline CDR1 is MDHEN and CDR2 SYDVKM. This CDR3 is 16 amino acids long. J gave up 3 bases and V 1 base, and 6 bases lay outside the gene matches. The CDR3 nucleotides are TGTGCCAGCAGTTTATTTGCAGACAGGGTCAAAAACATTCAGTACTTC. This codes for CASSLFADRVKNIQYF.

This chain connects TRBV18 to TRBJ1-1; D gene uncertain. The CDR3 loop spans 14 amino acids. The germline V gene encodes CDR1 KGHSH and CDR2 LQKENI. V lost 4 bases to trimming and J lost 2 bases, with 11 bases between them. CDR3 sequence (DNA): TGTGCCAGCTCACTTTCGAAAGGTAACACTGAAGCTTTCTTT. Protein: CASSLSKGNTEAFF. The full variable domain, its missing parts supplied by reference TRBV18 and TRBJ1-1, is NAGVMQNPRHLVRRRGQEARLRCSPMKGHSHVYWYRQLPEEGLKFMVYLQKENIIDESGMPKERFSAEFPKEGPSILRIQQVVRGDSAAYFCASSLSKGNTEAFFGQGTRLTVV.

The genes are TRBV25-1 and TRBJ1-2; 11 bases are a match to TRBD1. Losses at the gene ends were 6 bases for V and 5 bases for J; bases not matched to a gene: 5. Germline V CDR1 and CDR2: MGHDK, SYGVNS. The CDR3 runs 14 residues. CDR3 in amino acids: CASSPGQGAYGYTF. CDR3 bases: TGTGCCAGCAGCCCCGGACAGGGGGCTTATGGCTACACCTTC.

This clone has just one count. This rearrangement joins TRBV5-6 to TRBJ1-2; 7 nucleotides align to TRBD1. The CDR3 covers 16 residues. With V trimmed by 4 bases and J by 0 bases, 9 bases remained unmatched. Germline values: CDR1 SGHDT, CDR2 YYEEEE. In DNA form, the CDR3 reads TGTGCCAGCAGCCCAGGGACAGCGAGAGCTAACTATGGCTACACCTTC. Its protein product is CASSPGTARANYGYTF. The full variable domain, rest sourced from reference TRBV5-6 and TRBJ1-2, is DAGVTQSPTHLIKTRGQQVTLRCSPKSGHDTVSWYQQALGQGPQFIFQYYEEEERQRGNFPDRFSGHQFPNYSSELNVNALLLGDSALYLCASSPGTARANYGYTFGSGTRLTVV.

This clone was seen only once. J is TRBJ2-1 and V is TRBV5-1, with 7 bases matching TRBD1. CDR3 length equals 15 residues. Germline V gene lookup returns CDR1 SGHRS and CDR2 YFSETQ. With 4 bases clipped from V and 4 bases from J, the junction kept 8 bases outside the gene matches. CDR3 sequence reads: CASSGGQPGYNEQFF. The CDR3 nucleotides are TGCGCCAGCAGCGGGGGACAGCCGGGTTACAATGAGCAGTTCTTC.

CDR3 region: CASSIGQGENYGYTF. The CDR3 DNA follows: TGTGCCAGCAGCATCGGACAGGGGGAGAACTATGGCTACACCTTC. The chain is built from TRBV9 and TRBJ1-2; TRBD1 aligns across 10 bases. The germline V gene encodes CDR1 SGDLS and CDR2 YYNGEE. The CDR3 loop spans 15 amino acids. The V and J ends lost 4 bases and 2 bases, in that order; junction bases with no gene match: 5.

The genes are TRBV18 and TRBJ2-7; TRBD1 agrees at 9 bases. The ends lost 5 bases at V and 1 base at J; junction bases unmatched: 3. CDR1 and CDR2 from the germline V gene are KGHSH and LQKENI. CDR3 length: 14 amino acids. The CDR3 sequence: CASSSGQGSYEQYF. CDR3 nucleotides: TGTGCCAGCTCATCCGGACAGGGGTCCTACGAGCAGTACTTC.

The chain is built from TRBV18 and TRBJ1-3, with D unclear. The CDR3 is made up of 17 amino acids. Germline V CDR1 and CDR2: KGHSH, LQKENI. The V end was cut by 0 bases, the J end by 0 bases, with 12 bases between. CDR3 sequence reads: CASSPPDRPSSGNTIYF. CDR3 nucleotides: TGTGCCAGCTCACCACCGGACCGTCCCAGCTCTGGAAACACCATATATTTT. Full variable domain (remainder filled in from reference TRBV18 and TRBJ1-3): NAGVMQNPRHLVRRRGQEARLRCSPMKGHSHVYWYRQLPEEGLKFMVYLQKENIIDESGMPKERFSAEFPKEGPSILRIQQVVRGDSAAYFCASSPPDRPSSGNTIYFGEGSWLTVV.

This chain connects TRBV7-2 to TRBJ1-5; 8 bases agree with TRBD1. Germline CDR1 and CDR2: SGHTA and FQGNSA. The length of the CDR3 is 15 residues. The ends lost 1 base at V and 4 bases at J; junction bases unmatched: 3. The CDR3, as DNA: TGTGCCAGCAGCTTAGAAACAGGGGGAAATCAGCCCCAGCATTTT. Protein: CASSLETGGNQPQHF.

The rearrangement links TRBV5-4 to TRBJ2-1; 8 bases fit TRBD2. There are 15 residues in the CDR3. Trimming took 1 base from V and 5 from J; bases not matched to a gene: 5. Germline V gene data show CDR1 as SGHNT and CDR2 as YYREEE (reference sequence). The DNA of the CDR3 is TGTGCCAGCAGCTTGTTAACTAGCGGAAACAATGAGCAGTTCTTC. Its translation is CASSLLTSGNNEQFF.

The gene calls are TRBV18 and TRBJ1-2; D unresolved. The CDR3 length is 14 residues. Germline values: CDR1 KGHSH, CDR2 LQKENI. Deletions cut 3 bases from V and 5 bases from J, with 13 bases between. CDR3 loop: CASSPDRTTYGYTF. CDR3 DNA: TGTGCCAGCTCACCGGACCGGACCACTTATGGCTACACCTTC.

The chain carries TRBV6-1 and TRBJ2-5; 11 nucleotides align to TRBD2. Germline values: CDR1 MNHNS, CDR2 SASEGT. The CDR3 has 14 residues. V shed 6 bases, J shed 5 bases, and the junction held 5 bases outside the gene matches. The CDR3 sequence: CASRIAGGVETQYF. In nucleotides, the CDR3 is TGTGCCAGCAGGATAGCGGGAGGGGTCGAGACCCAGTACTTC.

The J gene is TRBJ2-3, the V gene TRBV27; TRBD2 matches 9 bases. The germline CDR1 and CDR2 sequences are MNHEY and SMNVEV (reference sequence). V lost 7 bases to trimming and J lost 0 bases; unmatched junction nucleotides: 20. This CDR3 contains 20 residues. The CDR3 bases are TGTGCCAGCAACAGGAGGATAGGAGCGGGAGGCCTCACAAGCACAGATACGCAGTATTTT. Protein product: CASNRRIGAGGLTSTDTQYF.

The rearrangement uses TRBV2 and TRBJ2-7; D perhaps matches TRBD1 (5 bases). V was shortened by 2 bases and J by 6 bases, with 5 bases between the two germline ends. Germline CDR1 reads SNHLY; CDR2 reads FYNNEI. The CDR3 totals 11 residues. CDR3 coding DNA: TGTGCCAGCAGTGAAAGGGGCGAGCAGTACTTC. As protein: CASSERGEQYF. The full variable domain, rest sourced from reference TRBV2 and TRBJ2-7, is EPEVTQTPSHQVTQMGQEVILRCVPISNHLYFYWYRQILGQKVEFLVSFYNNEISEKSEIFDDQFSVERPDGSNFTLKIRSTKLEDSAMYFCASSERGEQYFGPGTRLTVT.

V gene TRBV27 combines with J gene TRBJ1-6; 11 positions agree with TRBD1. With V trimmed by 5 bases and J by 10 bases, 10 bases remained unmatched. This CDR3 comprises 16 residues. The V gene's germline CDR1 is MNHEY and CDR2 SMNVEV (reference sequence). The CDR3 spells CASSPHGQGAGSPLHF. CDR3 sequence (DNA): TGTGCCAGCAGTCCCCACGGACAGGGGGCGGGCTCACCCCTCCACTTT.

The chain joins TRBV10-3 to TRBJ1-5; TRBD1 aligns across 12 bases. Germline-derived CDR1 and CDR2 are ENHRY and SYGVKD. This CDR3 has 15 amino acids. Unmatched junction bases numbered 4, after V lost 3 bases and J lost 7 bases. CDR3 bases: TGTGCCATCAGTGAAAGGGACAGGGGGCAACAGCCCCAGCATTTT. Encoded protein: CAISERDRGQQPQHF.